The 8 T cell receptor beta chains given below trace back to one sample, sequenced in a study of CD8+CD57+ T cells in acquired aplastic anemia. All patients picked for sequencing had shown, by flow cytometry, an expansion of CD8+CD57+ cells. CDR3 and TCR beta VDJ profiling relied on genomic DNA as the template. TCRdb fed the reads into MiXCR, producing one record per CDR3 protein. The sample has about 180,000 distinct CDR3 sequences, around 50% seen once. The specimen was sorted CD4+, CD8+, or CD8+CD57+ T cells (not recorded which) from PBMCs. The source of these receptors is a human donor with aplastic anemia.

This clonotype was picked up a small number of times. The V call is TRBV9, the J call TRBJ2-3; TRBD2 aligns across 8 bases. The V segment lost 0 bases and the J segment 4 bases; nucleotides outside the gene matches: 10. The germline CDR1 and CDR2 sequences are SGDLS and YYNGEE. The CDR3 extends over 17 amino acids. CDR3 sequence: CASSVAGSGGVADTQYF. The CDR3 bases are TGTGCCAGCAGCGTAGCAGGTTCCGGGGGGGTGGCAGATACGCAGTATTTT.

The sample holds many counts of this clonotype. The chain employs TRBV20-1 and TRBJ2-7; D not certain. Germline V lookup: CDR1 DFQATT, CDR2 SNEGSKA (reference sequence). This CDR3 comprises 13 residues. The V and J ends lost 3 bases and 0 bases respectively, with 9 bases between them. The CDR3 here is CSASPGNSYEQYF. CDR3 nucleotides: TGCAGTGCTAGCCCTGGGAACTCCTACGAGCAGTACTTC.

This clonotype occurred a few times. This sequence joins TRBV20-1 and TRBJ2-3, with D hard to call. This CDR3 contains 13 residues. The germline V gene encodes CDR1 DFQATT and CDR2 SNEGSKA (reference sequence). Trimming took off 0 bases at V and 0 bases at J, with 4 bases between the two ends. The CDR3 bases are TGCAGTGCTAGAGAGGTTAGCACAGATACGCAGTATTTT. It is translated as CSAREVSTDTQYF.

The chain joins TRBV19 to TRBJ1-2, with 7 nucleotides matching TRBD1. J lost 2 bases, V lost 2 bases, and 2 bases had no gene match. Germline V gives CDR1 LNHDA, CDR2 SQIVND (reference sequence). The CDR3 runs to 14 residues. The CDR3 reads CASSISGGNYGYTF. The CDR3 DNA reads TGTGCCAGTAGTATATCAGGGGGAAACTATGGCTACACCTTC. The complete variable domain, with remaining parts taken from reference TRBV19 and TRBJ1-2, reads DGGITQSPKYLFRKEGQNVTLSCEQNLNHDAMYWYRQDPGQGLRLIYYSQIVNDFQKGDIAEGYSVSREKKESFPLTVTSAQKNPTAFYLCASSISGGNYGYTFGSGTRLTVV.

This clonotype showed up many times. The chain combines TRBV20-1 with TRBJ1-4, with 10 bases aligning to TRBD1. Germline CDR1 is DFQATT and CDR2 is SNEGSKA (reference sequence). The CDR3 is made up of 15 amino acids. The V segment lost 6 bases and the J segment 8 bases; nucleotides outside the gene matches: 12. The CDR3 sequence is CSAPASGTGAEKLFF. DNA of the CDR3: TGCAGTGCCCCAGCTTCCGGGACAGGGGCGGAAAAACTGTTTTTT.

This chain uses TRBV2 with TRBJ1-4; tentative D call: TRBD1 (5 bases). Trimming shortened V by 8 bases and J by 5 bases, and 18 bases separated the two germline ends. CDR1 is SNHLY, CDR2 FYNNEI, per germline. The CDR3 has 15 amino acids. CDR3 DNA sequence: TGTGCCAGCGGTTTTGGGACGCAAAAGAATGAAAAACTGTTTTTT. This sequence encodes CASGFGTQKNEKLFF.

In its sample, this clonotype was seen a few times. The CDR3 region is CAISEGDREDYGYTF. CDR3 coding DNA: TGTGCCATCAGTGAGGGGGACAGGGAAGACTATGGCTACACCTTC. The chain is built from TRBV10-3 and TRBJ1-2, with 9 bases identical to TRBD1. The CDR3 is 15 residues long. Trimming took 2 bases from V and 3 from J; bases not matched to a gene: 4. Looked up from germline, CDR1 is ENHRY and CDR2 is SYGVKD.

This sequence joins TRBV6-5 and TRBJ2-1; 9 bases agree with TRBD2. CDR1 MNHEY and CDR2 SVGAGI come from the germline V gene. V was pared by 2 bases and J by 4 bases, with 6 bases of the junction left unmatched. This CDR3 has 16 residues. The DNA of the CDR3 is TGTGCCAGCAGTTACAGCGGCGGGGGGGGATACAATGAGCAGTTCTTC. This codes for CASSYSGGGGYNEQFF.